These 26 T cell receptor beta chains originate from one sample sequenced in a study of control samples from healthy donors and cancer patients. Using immunoSEQ multiplex PCR, the repertoire was profiled, and TCRdb retains in-frame clones only, with some absent. This sample has about 28,000 clones, with 90% to 95% found just once. Sequences were obtained from PBMCs. The receptors were gathered from a man in his fifties or sixties with lung cancer.

The chain is built from TRBV6-2 or TRBV6-3 and TRBJ1-5, with 9 bases lining up with TRBD1. The V and J ends lost 4 bases and 2 bases, in that order; junction bases with no gene match: 12. Germline assignment: CDR1 MNHEY and CDR2 SVGEGT. The CDR3 is 18 residues long. CDR3 sequence: CASSLSGTGSSRNQPQHF. Written as DNA, the CDR3 is TGTGCCAGCAGTTTGTCCGGGACAGGGTCAAGTCGCAATCAGCCCCAGCATTTT.

Only one count was recorded for this clone. The chain couples TRBV18 to TRBJ2-2; 8 bases are a match to TRBD1. This CDR3 has 12 residues. V trimming: 6 bases; J trimming: 6 bases; junction bases outside the gene matches: 0. CDR1 and CDR2 (germline): KGHSH, LQKENI. CDR3 DNA: TGTGCCAGCTCGGACAGGGCCGGGGAGCTGTTTTTT. Translating gives CASSDRAGELFF.

This chain joins TRBV2 and TRBJ2-4, with D perhaps given as TRBD1 or TRBD2 (5 bases each). Trimming shortened V by 7 bases and J by 1 base, and 11 bases separated the two germline ends. Germline V gene data show CDR1 as SNHLY and CDR2 as FYNNEI. This CDR3 region has 14 residues. CDR3 region: CASNWDGAKNIQYF. The CDR3 DNA reads TGTGCCAGCAACTGGGACGGGGCCAAAAACATTCAGTACTTC.

The chain recombines TRBV11-2 with TRBJ1-6; 12 nucleotides match TRBD1. CDR1 SGHAT and CDR2 FQNNGV come from the germline V gene. This CDR3 contains 15 residues. The V segment lost 3 bases and the J segment 8 bases; nucleotides outside the gene matches: 2. The CDR3 spells CASSLGQGAHSPLHF. In DNA, the CDR3 is TGTGCCAGCAGCTTGGGACAGGGGGCCCATTCACCCCTCCACTTT.

The chain is built from TRBV7-2 and TRBJ2-3; 7 nucleotides match TRBD2. The CDR3 spans 15 residues. Germline V lookup: CDR1 SGHTA, CDR2 FQGNSA. Trimming removed 1 base from V and 2 bases from J; junction bases left unmatched: 3. The CDR3 loop is CASSLGGGNTDTQYF. As DNA, the CDR3 is TGTGCCAGCAGCTTAGGGGGGGGGAACACAGATACGCAGTATTTT. Filled out from reference TRBV7-2 and TRBJ2-3, the complete variable domain reads GAGVSQSPSNKVTEKGKDVELRCDPISGHTALYWYRQSLGQGLEFLIYFQGNSAPDKSGLPSDRFSAERTGGSVSTLTIQRTQQEDSAVYLCASSLGGGNTDTQYFGPGTRLTVL.

The chain combines TRBV19 with TRBJ2-1; the D gene is possibly TRBD1 (5 bases). Germline V gene data show CDR1 as LNHDA and CDR2 as SQIVND (reference sequence). The CDR3 sequence is 14 residues long. Trimming cost V 6 bases and J 0 bases, with 9 bases left between them. The CDR3 DNA is TGTGCCAGTAGCCAGGGCCCCTCCTACAATGAGCAGTTCTTC. This gives the protein CASSQGPSYNEQFF.

V gene TRBV9 combines with J gene TRBJ1-5; D perhaps matches TRBD1 (5 bases). The CDR3 has 14 amino acids. Germline CDR1 reads SGDLS; CDR2 reads YYNGEE. V was trimmed by 4 bases and J by 4 bases, leaving 12 bases between them. The chain's CDR3 is CASSLGLPNQPQHF. The CDR3 bases are TGTGCCAGCAGCTTGGGACTCCCAAATCAGCCCCAGCATTTT.

J is TRBJ2-5 and V is TRBV5-4; TRBD2 matches 7 bases. The CDR3 consists of 14 residues. Germline V gene sequence: CDR1 SGHNT, CDR2 YYREEE (reference sequence). The ends lost 4 bases at V and 5 bases at J; junction bases unmatched: 8. The CDR3 is CASSPWTSRETQYF. The CDR3 DNA reads as TGTGCCAGCAGCCCATGGACTAGTAGGGAGACCCAGTACTTC. Supplemented by reference TRBV5-4 and TRBJ2-5, the full variable domain reads ETGVTQSPTHLIKTRGQQVTLRCSSQSGHNTVSWYQQALGQGPQFIFQYYREEENGRGNFPPRFSGLQFPNYSSELNVNALELDDSALYLCASSPWTSRETQYFGPGTRLLVL.

DNA for the CDR3: TGCGCCAGCAGCCTACAGGGGGCCCAATCACCCCTCCACTTT. This gives the protein CASSLQGAQSPLHF. This chain joins TRBV5-1 and TRBJ1-6; 9 bases align to TRBD1. Germline V gene lookup returns CDR1 SGHRS and CDR2 YFSETQ. There are 14 residues in the CDR3. J gave up 10 bases and V 4 bases, and 6 bases lay outside the gene matches.

The chain joins TRBV7-8 to TRBJ2-4, with 8 bases aligning to TRBD1. V trimming: 5 bases; J trimming: 0 bases; junction bases outside the gene matches: 12. This CDR3 contains 18 residues. Germline V gene data show CDR1 as SGHVS and CDR2 as FQNEAQ. This CDR3 reads CASSRAPETGVAKNIQYF. The CDR3 nucleotides are TGTGCCAGCAGCCGAGCCCCGGAGACAGGGGTAGCCAAAAACATTCAGTACTTC.

V gene TRBV6-5 combines with J gene TRBJ2-1; 7 bases fit TRBD2. The V segment lost 2 bases and the J segment 2 bases; nucleotides outside the gene matches: 6. Germline V gene sequence: CDR1 MNHEY, CDR2 SVGAGI. The CDR3 has 16 residues. The CDR3 region is CASSYLTSEPYNEQFF. Here the CDR3 DNA reads TGTGCCAGCAGTTACCTTACTAGCGAGCCCTACAATGAGCAGTTCTTC.

The V and J genes are TRBV24-1 and TRBJ1-1; possible D gene TRBD1, 6 bases. The CDR3 has 13 amino acids. The germline V gene has CDR1 KGHDR and CDR2 SFDVKD. Deletions cut 5 bases from V and 6 bases from J, with 12 bases between. The CDR3 DNA is TGTGCCACCAGTGCCTTGGGGGGCTCTGAAGCTTTCTTT. Its protein product is CATSALGGSEAFF.

The chain combines TRBV7-9 with TRBJ1-5, with 7 bases matching TRBD1. The V segment lost 5 bases and the J segment 2 bases; nucleotides outside the gene matches: 3. The germline V gene encodes CDR1 SEHNR and CDR2 FQNEAQ (reference sequence). The CDR3 has 14 residues. CDR3 loop: CASSLDRGNQPQHF. The CDR3 DNA reads as TGTGCCAGCAGCCTCGACAGGGGCAATCAGCCCCAGCATTTT.

This sequence joins TRBV5-5 and TRBJ2-3; D not certain. The CDR3 sequence is 12 residues long. Germline CDR1 is SGHKS and CDR2 is YYEKEE (reference sequence). With 5 bases removed from V and 2 bases from J, the gap between germline ends came to 6 bases. CDR3 in amino acids: CASSKSTDTQYF. The CDR3 coding sequence is TGTGCCAGCAGTAAGTCCACAGATACGCAGTATTTT. Complete variable domain (other parts from reference TRBV5-5 and TRBJ2-3): DAGVTQSPTHLIKTRGQQVTLRCSPISGHKSVSWYQQVLGQGPQFIFQYYEKEERGRGNFPDRFSARQFPNYSSELNVNALLLGDSALYLCASSKSTDTQYFGPGTRLTVL.

The genes are TRBV19 and TRBJ2-7; D is uncertain. The germline V and J ends were trimmed by 3 bases and 0 bases, with 9 bases remaining between them. The germline gives CDR1 LNHDA, CDR2 SQIVND (reference sequence). This CDR3 region has 14 residues. CDR3 in DNA: TGTGCCAGTAGTATTGGCCACAGCTCCTACGAGCAGTACTTC. It yields the protein CASSIGHSSYEQYF. The whole variable domain, filled in from reference TRBV19 and TRBJ2-7, reads DGGITQSPKYLFRKEGQNVTLSCEQNLNHDAMYWYRQDPGQGLRLIYYSQIVNDFQKGDIAEGYSVSREKKESFPLTVTSAQKNPTAFYLCASSIGHSSYEQYFGPGTRLTVT.

V usage is TRBV12-3 or TRBV12-4 and J usage is TRBJ1-5; possible D gene TRBD1, 5 bases. V lost 5 bases to trimming and J lost 11 bases, with 13 bases between them. The length of the CDR3 is 12 residues. In DNA, the CDR3 is TGTGCCAGCAGTCCGGGACGGCATACCCAGCATTTT. Translation: CASSPGRHTQHF.

The chain employs TRBV4-3 and TRBJ2-7, with TRBD2 matching 8 bases. The V gene's germline CDR1 is LGHNA and CDR2 YSLEER. This CDR3 spans 15 amino acids. The V gene end was trimmed by 4 bases and the J gene end by 3 bases; junction bases not matched to a gene: 8. In DNA form, the CDR3 reads TGCGCCAGCAGCCCGCAAACGGGGGGGAACTACGAGCAGTACTTC. Residues: CASSPQTGGNYEQYF.

The J gene is TRBJ1-2, the V gene TRBV4-1; TRBD1 is a possible D gene (5 bases). The V end lost 1 base, the J end lost 6 bases, and 15 bases lay between the germline ends. The CDR3 has 15 residues. Germline CDR1 MGHRA, CDR2 YSYEKL. Here the CDR3 DNA reads TGCGCCAGCAGCCAAGTTGCACTTTGGGGGGATGGCTACACCTTC. It codes for CASSQVALWGDGYTF.

The chain uses TRBV11-2 and TRBJ2-1; TRBD2 matches at 9 bases. V shed 0 bases, J shed 7 bases, and the junction held 7 bases outside the gene matches. The CDR3 extends over 16 amino acids. Germline CDR1 is SGHAT and CDR2 is FQNNGV. Here the CDR3 reads CASSLDSSGGTNEQFF. In nucleotides, the CDR3 is TGTGCCAGCAGCTTAGATAGTAGCGGGGGAACGAATGAGCAGTTCTTC.

This chain uses TRBV9 with TRBJ1-1; D may be TRBD1 (6 bases). Germline V CDR1 and CDR2: SGDLS, YYNGEE. The CDR3 has 14 amino acids. V lost 0 bases, J lost 4 bases, and 10 bases lay in between. This CDR3 is CASSVEGGGTEAFF. The CDR3 nucleotides read TGTGCCAGCAGCGTAGAGGGAGGGGGCACTGAAGCTTTCTTT.

The rearrangement uses TRBV7-3 and TRBJ2-5, with TRBD1 matching 9 bases. CDR3 size: 18 residues. Germline trimming cut 1 base from V and 5 bases from J; bases unmatched to any gene: 14. Per the germline V gene, CDR1 is SGHTA and CDR2 is FQGTGA. CDR3 in amino acids: CASSLNRMSGTGSETQYF. DNA of the CDR3: TGTGCCAGCAGCTTAAATAGGATGTCAGGGACAGGGTCTGAGACCCAGTACTTC.

The J gene is TRBJ2-7, the V gene TRBV7-9, with D tentatively TRBD1 or TRBD2 (5 bases each). This CDR3 is built from 14 residues. Germline CDR1 SEHNR, CDR2 FQNEAQ (reference sequence). Trimming removed 1 base at V and 2 bases at J, with 9 bases between. DNA for the CDR3: TGTGCCAGCAGCTTAGGAGGGGAACCCTACGAGCAGTACTTC. It specifies CASSLGGEPYEQYF.

The rearrangement links TRBV5-6 to TRBJ1-6; tentatively, D is TRBD1 (5 bases). Germline values: CDR1 SGHDT, CDR2 YYEEEE. V lost 0 bases and J 1 base, leaving 11 bases between the germline ends. The CDR3 runs 17 residues. CDR3 sequence: CASSLEGWGSYNSPLHF. CDR3 in DNA: TGTGCCAGCAGCTTGGAGGGTTGGGGGTCCTATAATTCACCCCTCCACTTT.

The chain joins TRBV6-5 to TRBJ1-2; no definite D call. Germline V gene data show CDR1 as MNHEY and CDR2 as SVGAGI. Trimming removed 6 bases at V and 5 bases at J, with 7 bases between. The CDR3 totals 11 residues. The CDR3 sequence is CASRAAYGYTF. CDR3 nucleotide sequence: TGTGCCAGCAGAGCCGCGTATGGCTACACCTTC.

CDR3 sequence (DNA): TGTGCCAGTACCCCAGGGACCCCCTACAATGAGCAGTTCTTC. This encodes CASTPGTPYNEQFF. The chain joins TRBV19 to TRBJ2-1; possibly TRBD1 or TRBD2 for D (5 bases each). Trimming shortened V by 7 bases and J by 2 bases, and 12 bases separated the two germline ends. CDR3 length: 14 residues. The germline gives CDR1 LNHDA, CDR2 SQIVND (reference sequence).

This clone was detected only once. V and J are TRBV21-1 and TRBJ1-2; the D call of TRBD1 is as the table states it, not checked on the DNA. TRBV21-1 is annotated as a pseudogene. The CDR3 contains 20 residues. The CDR3 here is CASSTVLGQGFHRANYGYTF. CDR3 in DNA: TGTGCCAGCAGCACTGTTTTAGGACAGGGTTTTCACCGAGCTAACTATGGCTACACCTTC.